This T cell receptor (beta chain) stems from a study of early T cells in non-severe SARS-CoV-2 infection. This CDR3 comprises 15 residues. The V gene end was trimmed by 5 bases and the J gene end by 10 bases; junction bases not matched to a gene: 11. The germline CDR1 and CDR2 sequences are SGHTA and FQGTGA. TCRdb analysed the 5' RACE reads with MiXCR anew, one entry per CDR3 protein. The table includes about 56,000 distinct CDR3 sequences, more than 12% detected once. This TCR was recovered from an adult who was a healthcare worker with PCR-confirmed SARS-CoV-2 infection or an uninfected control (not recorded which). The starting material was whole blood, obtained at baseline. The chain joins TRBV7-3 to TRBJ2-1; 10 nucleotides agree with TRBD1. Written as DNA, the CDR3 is TGTGCCAGCAGCCCGCCGGGACAGGGGAGTCGGGAGCAGTTCTTC. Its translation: CASSPPGQGSREQFF.